This T cell receptor beta chain is drawn from a study of T cell responses to AZD1222 COVID-19 vaccine. Findings and caveats of the study: Clonal diversity was possibly underestimated, and the donors were mostly white British, with more females. Seropositivity was recorded at baseline in only 6 or 7 AZD1222 recipients. Researchers report vaccine-associated CD4 TCRs spanning spike, with dominance at 160-218 and 743-854.

The protocol was immunoSEQ multiplex PCR, while the TCRdb copy is restricted to in-frame clones and leaves out a portion. The table records about 150,000 clones, less than 90% of them present only once. The CDR3 contains 14 residues. The V end lost 4 bases, the J end lost 1 base, and 11 bases lay between the germline ends. Germline V CDR1 and CDR2: SGHRS, YFSETQ. This clone occurred a few times. Its specificity is unknown. Sequenced material: peripheral blood, taken on day 0 of MenACWY control vaccination. The chain links TRBV5-1 to TRBJ1-1; no reliable D call. The TCR originated in an adult in good health. The CDR3 nucleotides are TGCGCCAGCAGCCAAAGTCAGACGAACACTGAAGCTTTCTTT. Residues: CASSQSQTNTEAFF.